These T cell receptor beta chains were read from a single sample in a study of shared T cell receptors in the human thymus. The method was immunoSEQ multiplex PCR; TCRdb's version includes in-frame clones alone and lacks a portion of them. The data show hundreds of thousands of clones, more than 85% seen once. Sequenced sample: thymocytes. These receptors came from a human donor. CDR3s include the opening cysteine and the closing phenylalanine or tryptophan.

TRBV15	TRBJ1-1	CATGHLNTEAFF
TRBV27	TRBJ2-7	CAPQRPYEQYF
TRBV7-2	TRBJ2-3	CASSLAPLAAPPYGTDTQYF
TRBV19	TRBJ1-5	CASSLGNQPQHF
TRBV7-9	TRBJ2-1	CASSPPGLALNEQFF
TRBV27	TRBJ2-7	CASTLSRTGVYEQYF
TRBV20-1	TRBJ2-7	CSARTANEQYF
TRBV15	TRBJ2-1	CATSRDLSSGSSLGYNEQFF
TRBV7-8	TRBJ1-2	CASSEKTRVGYTF
TRBV7-8	TRBJ2-7	CASSLVRQGSTPYEQYF
TRBV11-2	TRBJ1-4	CASSLGDRVDEKLFF
TRBV4-1	TRBJ1-1	CASSQDRDTEAFF
TRBV11-2	TRBJ2-3	CASSLSSGMADTQYF
TRBV27	TRBJ1-2	CASSPRTGGDNYGYTF
TRBV7-8	TRBJ1-2	CASSPDRGDGYTF
TRBV5-6	TRBJ2-4	CASTLRGPLAKNIQYF
TRBV19	TRBJ1-1	CASRGEERNSHWNTEAFF
TRBV11-2	TRBJ2-7	CASSPRGVGSYEQYF
TRBV9	TRBJ1-2	CASSAAGAGTYGYTF
TRBV7-8	TRBJ1-4	CASSFNQDRANEKLFF
TRBV27	TRBJ1-1	CASSPGTAEAFF
TRBV15	TRBJ2-1	CATSRDHQGQIYNEQFF
TRBV19	TRBJ1-1	CASSVREKMNTEAFF
TRBV4-1	TRBJ2-7	CASSRGSFASEQYF
TRBV19	TRBJ2-2	CASSMNRGTGELFF
TRBV19	TRBJ1-5	CASSIGGTGQPQHF
TRBV14	TRBJ1-1	CASSHLGNTEAFF
TRBV19	TRBJ2-3	CASSGGTSGSLGADTQYF
TRBV7-2	TRBJ1-5	CASSLGGGPTPGSNQPQHF
TRBV19	TRBJ1-4	CASSILGTQGREKLFF
TRBV6-5	TRBJ1-3	CASTLQGSGNTIYF
TRBV5-8	TRBJ1-4	CASSLNCVGQEVATNEKLFF
TRBV7-4	TRBJ1-1	CASSLYWPNTEAFF
TRBV27	TRBJ2-7	CASSLTPDDEQYF
TRBV19	TRBJ2-1	CASSGTSGVYNEQFF
TRBV27	TRBJ2-1	CASSLLSGRAANEQFF
TRBV23-1	TRBJ2-4	CASSPDSQAKNIQYF
TRBV28	TRBJ1-1	CASSPPRPANTEAFF
TRBV9	TRBJ1-2	CASSDRLYGYTF
TRBV6-5	TRBJ2-7	CASSYRPTSSYEQYF
TRBV6-6	TRBJ2-7	CASRPPDPTESEQYF
TRBV10-3	TRBJ2-7	CAISECRALEPYEQYF
TRBV11-3	TRBJ2-3	CASSFRWTGYTDTQYF
TRBV14	TRBJ2-7	CASSQILRQGIPLHSYEQYF
TRBV30	TRBJ1-2	CAWSGGIYGYTF
TRBV25-1	TRBJ1-2	CASSAPGRKRGYTF
TRBV27	TRBJ2-7	CASSLARHVWYEQYF
TRBV5-5	TRBJ1-1	CASSLSGGRGAEAFF
TRBV27	TRBJ2-3	CASSPVTTDRVRTDTQYF
TRBV16	TRBJ2-1	CASSPLYWDEQFF